This is a list of T cell receptor beta chains from one sample in a study of blood T cells in healthy people across ages. TCRdb re-called the 5' RACE reads with MiXCR, one entry per CDR3 protein. Of about 1.5 million distinct CDR3 sequences in the sample, roughly 43% were seen once. The source material was blood. All receptors derive from a woman aged 18-29 years in good health. Both conserved end residues are trimmed from each CDR3. A D gene is named only where the DNA matches it firmly. The size of a clone is reported for some rows only, either as once, few or many, or as a class for expanded clones.

D,J,size,V,CDR3
NA,TRBJ2-1,few,TRBV5-1,ASSFGQGNYNEQF
TRBD1,TRBJ2-3,NA,TRBV24-1,ATSTRTGEATDTQY
NA,TRBJ2-7,many,TRBV29-1,SATFTYEQY
NA,TRBJ2-2,NA,TRBV6-5,ASSYRTANTGELF
TRBD2,TRBJ2-1,NA,TRBV5-1,ASSFGLAEYYNEQF
NA,TRBJ1-1,NA,TRBV12-3/TRBV12-4,ASIREGVTEAF
NA,TRBJ2-7,NA,TRBV28,ASSLWSTGRVYEQY
NA,TRBJ1-2,NA,TRBV28,ASSPPRSGYT
NA,TRBJ2-1,NA,TRBV6-2/TRBV6-3,ASEKPASDYNEQF
TRBD2,TRBJ2-1,few,TRBV30,AWSGGSGRVNEQF
NA,TRBJ1-1,NA,TRBV6-2/TRBV6-3,ASSQGPPENTEAF
NA,TRBJ1-1,NA,TRBV9,ASSAQGWGEAF
NA,TRBJ2-7,NA,TRBV29-1,SGSHRAGSYNEQY
NA,TRBJ2-4,NA,TRBV3-1,ASSLLHAVAEEQY
TRBD1,TRBJ1-2,NA,TRBV4-2,AGSQETALQGDGYT
NA,TRBJ1-5,few,TRBV7-2,ASSPSLLSNQPQH
TRBD2,NA,NA,TRBV7-2,ASSTRTKASGRASYNEQY
TRBD1,NA,NA,TRBV20-1,SARGDRGQNIQY
NA,TRBJ2-5,many,TRBV6-5,ASISDGETQY
NA,TRBJ2-1,once,TRBV5-1,ASSLVRGVGYNEQF
TRBD2,NA,NA,TRBV7-2,ASSLAEGISGTETQY
NA,NA,once,TRBV20-1,SAPDRNQETQY
NA,TRBJ2-7,NA,TRBV20-1,SARASGLYEQY
NA,TRBJ2-3,NA,TRBV20-1,SATFSGTDTQY
TRBD1,TRBJ2-7,NA,TRBV28,ASSRGTVLHYGQY
NA,TRBJ2-3,once,TRBV4-3,ASSQDFVGQPGRDTQY
NA,TRBJ1-2,few,TRBV5-6,ASSLGAGITGYT
NA,TRBJ1-1,NA,TRBV20-1,SAPRARNTEAF
NA,TRBJ1-1,few,TRBV12-3/TRBV12-4,ASSRGGRDAEAF
NA,TRBJ2-1,NA,TRBV14,ASSQGTGVSYNEQF
TRBD1,TRBJ1-2,NA,TRBV29-1,SVDTYRATGGYT
NA,TRBJ2-2,NA,TRBV5-1,ASSLTSEVTGELF
NA,TRBJ1-2,NA,TRBV6-5,ASSSITGYYGYT
NA,TRBJ2-5,NA,TRBV18,ASSPERDTQETQY
NA,TRBJ1-5,NA,TRBV20-1,SAIRTLSNQPQH
NA,TRBJ2-7,NA,TRBV20-1,SATHMALTVYEQY
NA,TRBJ1-1,NA,TRBV27,ASSLLGQGPNTEAF
TRBD2,NA,few,TRBV12-3/TRBV12-4,ASRGGFSGSYEQY
NA,TRBJ2-3,few,TRBV7-7,ASSLDVATGTDTQY
NA,TRBJ2-2,NA,TRBV30,AWTGGPGGELF
NA,TRBJ1-2,NA,TRBV20-1,SASYGQNYGYT
NA,TRBJ2-2,few,TRBV7-9,ASSRKLLGELF
NA,TRBJ2-5,NA,TRBV27,ASSPHLRETQY
NA,TRBJ1-1,NA,TRBV6-2/TRBV6-3,ASRFRHGRPLPNTDAF
TRBD1,TRBJ1-2,few,TRBV7-9,ASSTGTGLVDYGYT
TRBD2,TRBJ2-5,NA,TRBV5-1,ASSLEPGGPSETQY
NA,NA,few,TRBV25-1,ASSDGKRENYEQY
NA,TRBJ1-2,few,TRBV30,AWSVTGSYGYT
NA,NA,many,TRBV10-3,AISEQGEDEQY
NA,TRBJ2-7,NA,TRBV28,ASCYIPHYEQY
NA,TRBJ1-6,NA,TRBV4-3,ASSQDYRTNSPLH
NA,TRBJ2-1,few,TRBV4-1,ASSQDRSFSDGNEQF
NA,TRBJ1-2,NA,TRBV7-9,ASSIRGDNGYT